This TCR beta chain was found in a study of esophageal squamous cell carcinoma under preoperative chemotherapy. Study at large: TCR repertoires were profiled from both peripheral blood T cells and tumor-infiltrating lymphocytes.

Using its own MiXCR run on the PCR reads, TCRdb lists one record per CDR3 protein. The table lists 15,000 to 20,000 distinct CDR3 sequences, roughly 50% of them singletons. The CDR3 is made up of 17 amino acids. Germline V gene sequence: CDR1 SGHTA, CDR2 FQGNSA. The trim removed 5 bases at V and 8 bases at J, leaving 10 bases unmatched. The study's findings and limits: After treatment, tumor-infiltrating lymphocytes apparently came partly from blood T cells. Paclitaxel-nedaplatin therapy caused immediate, substantial clonotype frequency changes.

Documented time point: after preoperative PTX-NDP chemotherapy. Before surgery, patients were given preoperative paclitaxel-nedaplatin chemotherapy. This clonotype was seen a few times. Its antigen is unknown. The biological material was taken from a patient given preoperative chemotherapy. V usage is TRBV7-2 and J usage is TRBJ2-3; TRBD2 agrees at 16 bases. The sequence derives from a human donor with esophageal squamous cell carcinoma. The donor label of this sample is uncertain. The CDR3 loop reads CASSELGLAGGQGTQYF. The CDR3 DNA reads TGTGCCAGCAGCGAACTGGGACTAGCGGGGGGGCAGGGTACGCAGTATTTT.